These 23 T cell receptor beta chains came from one sample sequenced in a study of blood T cell repertoires in COVID-19. The table came from immunoSEQ multiplex PCR; TCRdb's copy has only in-frame clones and leaves some out. The top ten clones hold 3.9% of a sample with some 90,000 clones, 85% to 95% of them seen once. The sequenced sample was peripheral blood. Receptors originate from a woman aged 45-60 years in a cohort sampled during active COVID-19.

The CDR3 spells CASSSQLAGSYNEQFF. The CDR3 region has the DNA TGCGCCAGCAGCTCGCAGCTAGCGGGCTCCTACAATGAGCAGTTCTTC. The chain has TRBV5-1 and TRBJ2-1, with TRBD2 matching over 8 bases. Germline values: CDR1 SGHRS, CDR2 YFSETQ. This CDR3 contains 16 residues. Unmatched junction bases numbered 5, after V lost 3 bases and J lost 0 bases.

The V and J genes are TRBV6-6 and TRBJ1-5; D gene ambiguous. The germline V and J ends were trimmed by 0 bases and 3 bases, with 6 bases remaining between them. Germline CDR1 MNHNY, CDR2 SVGAGI (reference sequence). This CDR3 has 14 residues. CDR3 residues: CASSYSDTNQPQHF. CDR3 DNA sequence: TGTGCCAGCAGTTACTCTGACACCAATCAGCCCCAGCATTTT.

The rearrangement uses TRBV3-1 (or the pseudogene TRBV3-2) and TRBJ2-5, with 9 bases aligning to TRBD2. The V gene's germline CDR1 is LGHDT and CDR2 YNNKEL (reference sequence). This CDR3 is 16 amino acids long. J gave up 2 bases and V 3 bases, and 7 bases lay outside the gene matches. CDR3 sequence: CASSQRSSGGQETQYF. Written as DNA, the CDR3 is TGTGCCAGCAGCCAGAGGAGTAGCGGGGGACAAGAGACCCAGTACTTC.

The chain joins TRBV7-3 to TRBJ2-7, with 7 nucleotides matching TRBD1. Germline values: CDR1 SGHTA, CDR2 FQGTGA. V gave up 5 bases and J gave up 0 bases; unmatched junction bases: 10. The CDR3 length is 16 residues. The CDR3 bases are TGTGCCAGCAGCCGGGCCGGGACAGAGAGCTCCTACGAGCAGTACTTC. Its translation: CASSRAGTESSYEQYF.

The chain carries TRBV5-4 and TRBJ1-1; 8 nucleotides match TRBD1. V shed 5 bases and J 5 bases; nucleotides not matched to a gene: 11. CDR1 and CDR2 (germline): SGHNT, YYREEE (reference sequence). The CDR3 is 15 residues long. The CDR3 reads CASRQTTGVGTEAFF. The CDR3 DNA sequence: TGTGCCAGCAGGCAAACGACAGGGGTAGGGACTGAAGCTTTCTTT.

The V and J genes are TRBV5-4 and TRBJ1-6; 7 bases agree with TRBD1. Per the germline V gene, CDR1 is SGHNT and CDR2 is YYREEE (reference sequence). The CDR3 has 17 residues. Trimming took 0 bases from V and 10 from J; bases not matched to a gene: 13. This CDR3 reads CASSLGGVRDSSSPLHF. In DNA form, the CDR3 reads TGTGCCAGCAGCTTGGGAGGTGTGAGGGACAGCAGCTCACCCCTCCACTTT. Variable domain in full (rest from reference TRBV5-4 and TRBJ1-6): ETGVTQSPTHLIKTRGQQVTLRCSSQSGHNTVSWYQQALGQGPQFIFQYYREEENGRGNFPPRFSGLQFPNYSSELNVNALELDDSALYLCASSLGGVRDSSSPLHFGNGTRLTVT.

The CDR3 here is CASSEGDQLKKNSPLHF. In DNA, the CDR3 is TGCGCCAGCAGTGAGGGAGACCAGCTGAAAAAAAATTCACCCCTCCACTTT. This rearrangement joins TRBV10-1 to TRBJ1-6; D gene unclear. Trimming pared 2 bases from V and 7 bases from J, leaving 18 bases between. Germline CDR1 is WNHNN and CDR2 is SYGVQD (reference sequence). This CDR3 comprises 17 residues.

V and J are TRBV5-4 and TRBJ2-5; 7 positions agree with TRBD2. The length of the CDR3 is 15 residues. From germline, CDR1 is SGHNT and CDR2 YYREEE (reference sequence). The V segment lost 0 bases and the J segment 5 bases; nucleotides outside the gene matches: 7. In DNA form, the CDR3 reads TGTGCCAGCAGCTTGGCGGCGGGAGCTCAGGAGACCCAGTACTTC. Translating it yields CASSLAAGAQETQYF.

The chain couples TRBV6-5 to TRBJ1-2, with a possible D match to TRBD1 (6 bases). The CDR3 runs 13 residues. Between the trimmed V and J ends, which lost 6 bases and 7 bases, there was a span of 15 bases. CDR1 and CDR2 (germline): MNHEY, SVGAGI. CDR3 coding DNA: TGTGCCAGCAGATCTCAGGGGACGGGTGGCTACACCTTC. Its translation: CASRSQGTGGYTF.

The V gene is TRBV27, the J gene TRBJ2-1; D is undetermined. The germline gives CDR1 MNHEY, CDR2 SMNVEV (reference sequence). This CDR3 has 16 amino acids. Trimming left V 5 bases short and J 0 bases short, with 14 bases between. CDR3 sequence: CASSPIRGFSYNEQFF. CDR3 in DNA: TGTGCCAGCAGTCCGATCCGCGGCTTCTCCTACAATGAGCAGTTCTTC.

This chain uses TRBV29-1 with TRBJ1-3, with no clear D. Trimming pared 6 bases from V and 8 bases from J, leaving 17 bases between. The CDR3 covers 13 residues. CDR1 and CDR2 (germline): SQVTM, ANQGSEA. CDR3 DNA sequence: TGCAGCGTATCCCCTAGGACGAGGGACACCATATATTTT. Encoded protein: CSVSPRTRDTIYF.

The chain has TRBV5-4 and TRBJ2-5; 8 bases map to TRBD2. Trimming removed 1 base from V and 2 bases from J; junction bases left unmatched: 4. CDR3 length equals 15 residues. Germline lookup yields CDR1 SGHNT and CDR2 YYREEE (reference sequence). The CDR3 spells CASSLLSGGQETQYF. The CDR3 nucleotides are TGTGCCAGCAGCTTGTTGTCGGGGGGGCAAGAGACCCAGTACTTC.

CDR3 bases: TGTGCCAGTAGAAGGGACAGGGGGCCCCTAAGCAATCAGCCCCAGCATTTT. Translation gives CASRRDRGPLSNQPQHF. This chain uses TRBV19 with TRBJ1-5, with 12 bases identical to TRBD1. V dropped 6 bases and J dropped 1; count of bases not matched to a gene: 7. Germline values: CDR1 LNHDA, CDR2 SQIVND (reference sequence). The CDR3 totals 17 residues.

The chain couples TRBV19 to TRBJ1-1; the match to TRBD1 covers 7 bases. The CDR3 is 12 amino acids. The germline V gene encodes CDR1 LNHDA and CDR2 SQIVND (reference sequence). With V trimmed by 3 bases and J by 11 bases, 6 bases remained unmatched. The CDR3 DNA is TGTGCCAGTAGTATTCCCAACAGGGGCGCTTTCTTT. Its protein is CASSIPNRGAFF. Based on the CDR3 plus reference TRBV19 and TRBJ1-1, the full variable domain is DGGITQSPKYLFRKEGQNVTLSCEQNLNHDAMYWYRQDPGQGLRLIYYSQIVNDFQKGDIAEGYSVSREKKESFPLTVTSAQKNPTAFYLCASSIPNRGAFFGQGTRLTVV.

The gene calls are TRBV9 and TRBJ1-5, with 7 bases matching TRBD1. This CDR3 contains 14 residues. Germline assignment: CDR1 SGDLS and CDR2 YYNGEE. V lost 4 bases, J lost 2 bases, and 3 bases stayed unmatched. The CDR3 nucleotides read TGTGCCAGCAGCTCTACAGGGGGCAATCAGCCCCAGCATTTT. Amino acids: CASSSTGGNQPQHF.

The rearrangement joins TRBV4-1 to TRBJ2-1; perhaps TRBD2 as D (6 bases). V lost 0 bases, J lost 2 bases, and 8 bases lay in between. Looked up from germline, CDR1 is MGHRA and CDR2 is YSYEKL. The CDR3 covers 15 residues. CDR3 loop: CASSQERLAYNEQFF. The CDR3 nucleotides are TGCGCCAGCAGCCAAGAAAGACTAGCCTACAATGAGCAGTTCTTC.

A few counts support this clone. This sequence joins TRBV11-3 and TRBJ2-3, with TRBD2 matching 9 bases. This CDR3 is built from 17 residues. Germline CDR1 is SGHNT and CDR2 is YENEEA. The V gene end was trimmed by 5 bases and the J gene end by 0 bases; junction bases not matched to a gene: 9. The CDR3 nucleotides read TGTGCCAGCAGCCCCTTTGCGGGAGGGGGAAGCACAGATACGCAGTATTTT. This encodes CASSPFAGGGSTDTQYF.

The sample holds one count of this clone. This chain links TRBV28 with TRBJ2-1; 8 nucleotides align to TRBD1. Germline values: CDR1 MDHEN, CDR2 SYDVKM. The CDR3 contains 15 residues. V was clipped by 6 bases and J by 2 bases; unmatched bases: 6. The CDR3 DNA reads as TGTGCCAGCAGCCCGGGACAGGTTGCCTACAATGAGCAGTTCTTC. Translated: CASSPGQVAYNEQFF. Together with reference TRBV28 and TRBJ2-1, the CDR3 gives the full variable domain: DVKVTQSSRYLVKRTGEKVFLECVQDMDHENMFWYRQDPGLGLRLIYFSYDVKMKEKGDIPEGYSVSREKKERFSLILESASTNQTSMYLCASSPGQVAYNEQFFGPGTRLTVL.

The gene calls are TRBV7-3 and TRBJ1-1; 8 nucleotides align to TRBD1. The ends lost 5 bases at V and 3 bases at J; junction bases unmatched: 2. CDR3 length: 13 residues. Germline V gene data show CDR1 as SGHTA and CDR2 as FQGTGA. The CDR3 is CASSQQGDTEAFF. CDR3 nucleotides: TGTGCCAGCAGCCAACAGGGGGACACTGAAGCTTTCTTT.

The CDR3 coding sequence is TGCGCCAGCAGCTCAACTAGGAGTGAGCAGTTCTTC. Amino acid sequence: CASSSTRSEQFF. The chain combines TRBV5-1 with TRBJ2-1; D is perhaps TRBD2 (5 bases). The V and J ends lost 3 bases and 9 bases respectively, with 10 bases between them. CDR1 and CDR2 from the germline V gene are SGHRS and YFSETQ. This CDR3 comprises 12 residues. The entire variable domain, with the rest obtained from reference TRBV5-1 and TRBJ2-1, is as follows: KAGVTQTPRYLIKTRGQQVTLSCSPISGHRSVSWYQQTPGQGLQFLFEYFSETQRNKGNFPGRFSGRQFSNSRSEMNVSTLELGDSALYLCASSSTRSEQFFGPGTRLTVL.

The chain recombines TRBV6-2 or TRBV6-3 with TRBJ2-2, with 9 nucleotides matching TRBD1. J was trimmed by 7 bases and V by 5 bases; bases with no gene match: 8. The CDR3 consists of 15 residues. From germline, CDR1 is MNHEY and CDR2 SVGEGT. The chain's CDR3 is CASSQGTGWVGELFF. The CDR3 nucleotides read TGTGCCAGCAGTCAAGGGACAGGGTGGGTCGGGGAGCTGTTTTTT.

The chain carries TRBV30 and TRBJ1-2; possible D gene TRBD1, 5 bases. CDR1 GTSNPN and CDR2 SVGIG come from the germline V gene (reference sequence). CDR3 length equals 12 residues. The ends were cut back, 2 bases at V and 2 bases at J, with 6 bases in the middle. The CDR3 loop reads CAWSSGNYGYTF. The CDR3 nucleotides are TGTGCCTGGAGTTCAGGGAACTATGGCTACACCTTC.

There are a few counts of this clone. The chain couples TRBV4-1 to TRBJ2-6; TRBD1 is a possible D gene (6 bases). Trimming removed 3 bases from V and 0 bases from J, with 18 bases in between. The CDR3 is 19 residues long. Germline values: CDR1 MGHRA, CDR2 YSYEKL. The CDR3 coding sequence is TGCGCCAGCAGCCAGCTCTTTGGACAGCCGAGCTCTGGGGCCAACGTCCTGACTTTC. Its translation: CASSQLFGQPSSGANVLTF.